This T cell receptor beta chain was profiled in a study of cytomegalovirus exposure and HLA in healthy donors. General observations from the study: In vitro checks showed that a few CMV-associated chains really do target CMV antigens. It was shown in a later analysis that HLA-associated TCR beta chains were more clonally expanded than other, equally common chains.

Donors were nominally healthy when sampled, though unrecorded immune exposures were likely. Primers: 60 Vbeta forward and 13 Jbeta reverse. The data were produced by immunoSEQ multiplex PCR, yet TCRdb's version contains in-frame clones alone and is incomplete. Of over 150,000 clones in the sample, 71% were seen once. A word on this clone: Its antigen is not identified.

The CDR3 loop spans 15 amino acids. Trimming cost V 0 bases and J 5 bases, with 11 bases left between them. Germline-derived CDR1 and CDR2 are SGHAT and FQNNGV. This receptor was obtained from a woman younger than 45 in good health and CMV-seronegative. The chain combines TRBV11-2 with TRBJ2-1, with D possibly TRBD1 on 5 matching bases. The specimen sequenced was PBMCs. CDR3 sequence: CASSLDRGSHNEQFF. CDR3 coding DNA: TGTGCCAGCAGCTTAGATAGGGGCAGCCACAATGAGCAGTTCTTC.